This T cell receptor (beta chain) is drawn from a study of blood T cell repertoires in COVID-19 (dated by TCRdb to the early 2020s). Regarding the complete study: The collaborator samples originated in the United States, Italy and Spain and spanned the acute and convalescent phases of COVID-19. The repertoires were released in a freely available public database meant as a resource for research on the immune response to SARS-CoV-2. Sample metadata almost always included a de-identified subject ID, COVID-19 status, age in years and sex. Deeply sampled blood TCRbeta repertoires from subjects exposed to, actively infected with, or recovered from COVID-19 were included in the dataset. Where available, HLA class I and class II types were obtained from metadata supplied by the sample provider rather than from assay-based typing. The material from the prospective study consisted of cDNA or gDNA derived from T cells, B-cell-depleted T cells, or PBMCs. Samples were obtained from the ongoing ImmuneRACE study (first 160 participants) and from 1,200 or so subjects provided by 6 global collaborators. General study outcomes and caveats: Clinical and demographic metadata were provided uncurated, with the amount varying by source and participant.

Participants in the prospective study were enrolled through a virtual design, were aged about 18 to 90 years, and lived in approximately 25 United States geographic areas. To assign participants to cohorts, the prospective study relied on clinical history that participants themselves reported in a screening survey and a study questionnaire. For ImmuneRACE Cohort 3, a participant was defined as recovered based on two consecutive negative NP/OP PCR tests, clearance by a healthcare professional, or resolution of symptoms. In the prospective study, whole blood, serum and a nasopharyngeal or oropharyngeal swab were collected from each participant by mobile phlebotomists. Additional blood draws and questionnaires over an approximately 2-month period could optionally be provided by prospective study participants. Before DNA extraction, blood samples from the prospective study were shipped at room temperature or frozen.

The germline V gene encodes CDR1 LNHDA and CDR2 SQIVND (reference sequence). From the cysteine up to the phenylalanine, the CDR3 has a length of 15 residues. Just the 45-base CDR3 DNA is kept, in frame starting at base 1. Relative to germline, V is 7 bases shorter and J is 1 base shorter, with 14 bases between their ends. TCRbeta CDR3 regions were amplified from genomic DNA using the immunoSEQ Assay, a bias-controlled multiplex PCR. As for the authors' bioinformatics: Within the assay, amplification of reference gene primers was used to estimate how many nucleated cells each sample contained. Sequence reads were collapsed and filtered to measure the absolute abundance of every unique TCRbeta CDR3 rearrangement. For each sample, productive Simpson clonality was calculated as the square root of Simpson's diversity index across productive rearrangements. In TCRdb, the immuneACCESS table is reduced to in-frame sequences with V and J assigned. These tables do not hold every clone; where another copy was compared, an unresolved V gene accounts for under half, and the others remain unexplained. The DNA was the basis for D and trimming; V, J and clone size are from that table. The sample profile shows 150,000 to 200,000 clones; more than 70% of them were found once. Roughly 6% of the sample goes to the ten largest clones.

This clone was seen once. This clone's antigen is unknown. Base qualities are not recorded, but no much larger clone differs from it by a single base. Recombination joined TRBV19 with TRBJ1-5; tentative D gene TRBD1, with 6 bases matching. The clonotype comes from a middle-aged man who had recovered from COVID-19. The sequenced material came from PBMCs or T cells enriched from blood (not recorded which). The DNA is as follows: TGTGCCAGTACCTGGACAGTACAGAGCAATCAGCCCCAGCATTTT. It specifies CASTWTVQSNQPQHF.